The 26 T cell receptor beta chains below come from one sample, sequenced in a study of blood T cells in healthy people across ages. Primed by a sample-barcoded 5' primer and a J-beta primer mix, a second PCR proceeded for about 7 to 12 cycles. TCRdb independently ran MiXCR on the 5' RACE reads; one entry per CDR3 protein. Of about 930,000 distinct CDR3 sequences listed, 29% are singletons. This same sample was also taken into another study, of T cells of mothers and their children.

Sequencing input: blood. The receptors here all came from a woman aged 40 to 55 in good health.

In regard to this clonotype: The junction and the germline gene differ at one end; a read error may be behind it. The CDR3 nucleotides read TGTGCCAGCAGTCCATTAGGGACAGGACAAGAGGCCCAGTACTTC. Translated, it gives CASSPLGTGQEAQYF. V usage is TRBV7-9 and J usage is TRBJ2-5; 8 bases line up with TRBD1. CDR3 length equals 15 residues. Germline CDR1 reads SEHNR; CDR2 reads FQNEAQ (reference sequence).

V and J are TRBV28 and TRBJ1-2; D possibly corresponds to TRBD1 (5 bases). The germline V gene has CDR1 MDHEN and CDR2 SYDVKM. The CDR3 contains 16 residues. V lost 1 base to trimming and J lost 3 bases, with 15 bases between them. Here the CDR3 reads CASSLYPGRLDYGYTF. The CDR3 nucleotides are TGTGCCAGCAGTTTATACCCAGGGAGGTTGGACTATGGCTACACCTTC.

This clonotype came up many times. CDR3 sequence (DNA): TGTGCCATCAAAAAACAGGGATCCTACGAGCAGTACTTC. Protein: CAIKKQGSYEQYF. The chain is built from TRBV10-3 and TRBJ2-7; D perhaps matches TRBD1 (6 bases). V lost 7 bases to trimming and J lost 1 base, with 11 bases between them. Germline values: CDR1 ENHRY, CDR2 SYGVKD. The CDR3 totals 13 residues.

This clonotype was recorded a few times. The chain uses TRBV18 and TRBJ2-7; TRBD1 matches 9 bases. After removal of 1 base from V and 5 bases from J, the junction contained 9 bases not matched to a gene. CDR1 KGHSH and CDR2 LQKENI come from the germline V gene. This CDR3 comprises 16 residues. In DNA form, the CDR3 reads TGTGCCAGCTCACCACGGGGAATTCGGGACAGGGACGAGCAGTACTTC. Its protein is CASSPRGIRDRDEQYF.

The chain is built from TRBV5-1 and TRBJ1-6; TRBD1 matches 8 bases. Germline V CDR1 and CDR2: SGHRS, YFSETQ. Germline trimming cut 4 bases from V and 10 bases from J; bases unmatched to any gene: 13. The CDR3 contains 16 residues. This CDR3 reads CASSPWTGSQGSPLHF. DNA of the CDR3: TGCGCCAGCAGCCCCTGGACAGGGAGTCAGGGGTCACCCCTCCACTTT.

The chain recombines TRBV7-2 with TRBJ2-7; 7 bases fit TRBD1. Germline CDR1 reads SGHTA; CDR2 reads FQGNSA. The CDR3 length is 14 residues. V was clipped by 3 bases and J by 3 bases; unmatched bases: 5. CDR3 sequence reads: CASSLRDSYYEQYF. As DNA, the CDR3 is TGTGCCAGCAGCTTGAGGGACAGCTACTACGAGCAGTACTTC.

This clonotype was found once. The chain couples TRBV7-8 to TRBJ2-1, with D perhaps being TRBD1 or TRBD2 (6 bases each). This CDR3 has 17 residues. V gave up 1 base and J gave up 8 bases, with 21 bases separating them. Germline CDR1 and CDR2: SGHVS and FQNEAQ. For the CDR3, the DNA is TGTGCCAGCAGCTTAGTCATCCGGCTCGTGGGGGGCCATGAGCAGTTCTTC. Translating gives CASSLVIRLVGGHEQFF.

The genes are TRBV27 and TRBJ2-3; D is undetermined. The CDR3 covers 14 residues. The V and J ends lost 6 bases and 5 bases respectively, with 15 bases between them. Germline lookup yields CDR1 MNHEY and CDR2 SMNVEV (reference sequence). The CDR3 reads CASRLGQAKDTQYF. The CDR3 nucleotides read TGTGCCAGCAGGTTAGGGCAGGCAAAAGATACGCAGTATTTT.

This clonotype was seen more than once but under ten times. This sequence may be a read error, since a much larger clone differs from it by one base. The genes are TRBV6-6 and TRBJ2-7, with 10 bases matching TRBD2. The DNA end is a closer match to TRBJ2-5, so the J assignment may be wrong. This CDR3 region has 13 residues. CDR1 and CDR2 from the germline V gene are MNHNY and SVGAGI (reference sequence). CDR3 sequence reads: CATVAGGGGTQYF. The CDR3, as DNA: TGTGCCACCGTAGCGGGGGGCGGGGGGACCCAGTACTTC.

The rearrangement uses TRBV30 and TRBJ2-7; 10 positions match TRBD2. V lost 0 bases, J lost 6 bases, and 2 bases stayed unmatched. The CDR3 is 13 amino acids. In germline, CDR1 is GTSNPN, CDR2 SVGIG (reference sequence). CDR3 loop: CAWSVSGGAEQYF. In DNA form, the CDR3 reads TGTGCCTGGAGTGTAAGCGGGGGGGCCGAGCAGTACTTC.

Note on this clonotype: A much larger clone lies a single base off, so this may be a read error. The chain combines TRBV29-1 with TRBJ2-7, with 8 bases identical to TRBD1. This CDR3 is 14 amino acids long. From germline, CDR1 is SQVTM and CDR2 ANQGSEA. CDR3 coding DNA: TGCAGCACCCGACAGGGGATAGGAGTGGACGAGCGGTACTTC. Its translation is CSTRQGIGVDERYF.

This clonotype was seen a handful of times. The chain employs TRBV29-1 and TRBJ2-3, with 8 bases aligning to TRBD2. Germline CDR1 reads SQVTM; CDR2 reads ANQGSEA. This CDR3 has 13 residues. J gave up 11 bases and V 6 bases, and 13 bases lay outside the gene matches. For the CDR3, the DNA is TGCAGCGTCAGGGGCGGGGGGCACCCGGGGCAGTATTTT. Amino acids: CSVRGGGHPGQYF.

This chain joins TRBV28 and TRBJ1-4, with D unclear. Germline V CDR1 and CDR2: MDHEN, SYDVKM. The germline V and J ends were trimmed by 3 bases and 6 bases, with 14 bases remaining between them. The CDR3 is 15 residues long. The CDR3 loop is CASSFHGDVHEKLFF. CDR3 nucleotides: TGTGCCAGCAGTTTTCACGGAGATGTCCATGAAAAACTGTTTTTT.

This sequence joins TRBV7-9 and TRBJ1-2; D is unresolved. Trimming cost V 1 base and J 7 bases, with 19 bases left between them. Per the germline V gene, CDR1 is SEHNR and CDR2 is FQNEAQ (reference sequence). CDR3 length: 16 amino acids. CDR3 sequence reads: CASSLGSAVDWAGYTF. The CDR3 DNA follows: TGTGCCAGCAGCTTAGGGTCGGCAGTGGATTGGGCTGGCTACACCTTC. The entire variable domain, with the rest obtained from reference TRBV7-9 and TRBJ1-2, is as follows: DTGVSQNPRHKITKRGQNVTFRCDPISEHNRLYWYRQTLGQGPEFLTYFQNEAQLEKSRLLSDRFSAERPKGSFSTLEIQRTEQGDSAMYLCASSLGSAVDWAGYTFGSGTRLTVV.

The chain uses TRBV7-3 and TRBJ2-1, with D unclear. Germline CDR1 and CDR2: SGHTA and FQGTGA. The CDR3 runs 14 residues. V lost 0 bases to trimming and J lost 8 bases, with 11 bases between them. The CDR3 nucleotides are TGTGCCAGCAGCTTAACGACCAGTAGCTATGAGCAGTTCTTC. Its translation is CASSLTTSSYEQFF.

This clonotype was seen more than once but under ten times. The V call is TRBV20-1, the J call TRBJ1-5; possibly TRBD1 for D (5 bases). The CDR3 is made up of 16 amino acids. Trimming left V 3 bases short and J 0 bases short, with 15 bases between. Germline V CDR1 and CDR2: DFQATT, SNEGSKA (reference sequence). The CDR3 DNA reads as TGCAGTGCTAGTGGATGGGGGACTCATAGCAATCAGCCCCAGCATTTT. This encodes CSASGWGTHSNQPQHF.

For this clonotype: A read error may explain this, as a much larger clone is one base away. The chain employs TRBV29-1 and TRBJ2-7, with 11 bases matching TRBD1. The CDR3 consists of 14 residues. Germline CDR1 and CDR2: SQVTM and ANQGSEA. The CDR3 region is CNGVSGQGAYEQYF. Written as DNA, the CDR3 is TGCAACGGGGTGTCGGGACAGGGGGCCTACGAGCAGTACTTC.

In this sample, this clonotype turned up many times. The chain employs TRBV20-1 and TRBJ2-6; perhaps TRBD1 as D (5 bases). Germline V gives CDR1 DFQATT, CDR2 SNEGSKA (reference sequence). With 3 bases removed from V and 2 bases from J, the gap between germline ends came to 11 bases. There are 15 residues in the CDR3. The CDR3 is CSASHQGTGANVLTF. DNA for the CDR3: TGCAGTGCTAGTCATCAGGGAACTGGGGCCAACGTCCTGACTTTC.

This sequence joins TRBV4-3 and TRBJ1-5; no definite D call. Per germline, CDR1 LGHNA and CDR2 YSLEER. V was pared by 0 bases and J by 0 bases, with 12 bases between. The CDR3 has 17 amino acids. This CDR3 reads CASSQDHQDYSNQPQHF. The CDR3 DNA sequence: TGCGCCAGCAGCCAAGATCACCAGGATTATAGCAATCAGCCCCAGCATTTT.

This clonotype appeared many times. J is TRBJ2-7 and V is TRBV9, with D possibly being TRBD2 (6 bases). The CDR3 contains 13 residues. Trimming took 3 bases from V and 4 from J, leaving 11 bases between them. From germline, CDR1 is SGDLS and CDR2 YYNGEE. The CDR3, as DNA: TGTGCCAGCAGCGGCGGGGACGTATACGAGCAGTACTTC. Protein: CASSGGDVYEQYF. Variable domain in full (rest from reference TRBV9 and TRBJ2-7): DSGVTQTPKHLITATGQRVTLRCSPRSGDLSVYWYQQSLDQGLQFLIQYYNGEERAKGNILERFSAQQFPDLHSELNLSSLELGDSALYFCASSGGDVYEQYFGPGTRLTVT.

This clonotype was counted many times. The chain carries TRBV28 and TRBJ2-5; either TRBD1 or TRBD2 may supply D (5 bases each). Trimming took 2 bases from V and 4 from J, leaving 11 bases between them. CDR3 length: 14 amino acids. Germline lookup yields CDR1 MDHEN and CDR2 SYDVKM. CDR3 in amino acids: CASSLQGGGETQYF. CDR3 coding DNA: TGTGCCAGCAGTTTACAGGGTGGGGGAGAGACCCAGTACTTC.

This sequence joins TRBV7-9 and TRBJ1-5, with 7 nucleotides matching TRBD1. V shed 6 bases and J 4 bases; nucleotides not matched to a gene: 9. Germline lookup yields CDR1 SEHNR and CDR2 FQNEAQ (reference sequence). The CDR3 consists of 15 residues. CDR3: CASSLGTAVNQPQHF. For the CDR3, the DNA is TGTGCCAGCAGTCTCGGGACAGCCGTAAATCAGCCCCAGCATTTT.

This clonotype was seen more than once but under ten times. Written as DNA, the CDR3 is TGCAGTGCGGGACAGAGCTACGAGCAGTACTTC. Protein sequence: CSAGQSYEQYF. The chain carries TRBV20-1 and TRBJ2-7; the match to TRBD1 covers 7 bases. This CDR3 is 11 amino acids long. Germline V lookup: CDR1 DFQATT, CDR2 SNEGSKA (reference sequence). V lost 6 bases and J lost 3; bases outside the gene matches: 2.

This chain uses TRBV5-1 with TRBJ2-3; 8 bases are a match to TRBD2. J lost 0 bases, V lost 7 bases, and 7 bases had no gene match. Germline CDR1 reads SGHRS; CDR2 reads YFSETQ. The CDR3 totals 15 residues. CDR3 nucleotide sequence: TGCGCCAGCGGAACGCGGGGGGCAAGCACAGATACGCAGTATTTT. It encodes CASGTRGASTDTQYF.

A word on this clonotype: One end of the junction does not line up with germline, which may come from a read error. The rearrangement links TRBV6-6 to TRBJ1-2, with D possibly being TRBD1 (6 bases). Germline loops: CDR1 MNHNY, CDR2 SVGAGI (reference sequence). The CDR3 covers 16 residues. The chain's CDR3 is CASRRGQTISNHGYTF. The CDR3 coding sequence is TGTGCCAGCAGGCGCGGACAGACTATTTCTAACCATGGCTACACCTTC.

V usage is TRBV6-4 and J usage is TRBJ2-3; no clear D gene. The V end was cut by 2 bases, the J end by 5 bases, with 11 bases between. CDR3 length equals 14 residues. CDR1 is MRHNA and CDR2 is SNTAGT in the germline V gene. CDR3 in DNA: TGTGCCAGCAGTGACGGTCAGTCGGGAGATACGCAGTATTTT. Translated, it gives CASSDGQSGDTQYF.